This T cell receptor (beta chain) was observed in a study of radiation and T cells in renal cell carcinoma. Indicated time point: blood 4 weeks post-SBRT, at nephrectomy. Indicated treatment: 15 Gy SBRT to primary tumor, nephrectomy 4 weeks later. Nephrectomy followed 15 Gy stereotactic body radiation by 4 weeks. This renal cell carcinoma was of the clear cell type. CDR1 is SGHAT and CDR2 is FQNNGV in the germline V gene. CDR3 length equals 11 residues. The V and J ends lost 5 bases and 11 bases respectively, with 11 bases between them. This clone was counted a single time. Profiling relied on immunoSEQ multiplex PCR, and the TCRdb table lists in-frame clones only, not all of them. The table shows 130,000 to 150,000 clones, with less than 90% occurring only once.

This TCR was sampled from a woman between 50 and 59 years old with renal cell carcinoma. The specimen was blood, collected from a patient whose treatment included radiotherapy and nephrectomy. The chain employs TRBV11-2 and TRBJ2-3; TRBD2 might be the D (5 bases). DNA of the CDR3: TGTGCCAGCAGCCGAGGGCCTCGGCAGTATTTT. Protein product: CASSRGPRQYF.